These T cell receptor beta chains were read from a single sample in a study of cytomegalovirus exposure and HLA in healthy donors. Some clones are missing from TCRdb's copy, which holds only in-frame ones; the method was immunoSEQ multiplex PCR. The sample yields tens of thousands of clones, roughly 82% seen once. The sequenced sample was PBMCs. The receptors originated from a man aged 70 or older in good health and CMV-seropositive. Each CDR3 is given with its conserved first and last residue. Each record gives: V gene, D gene, J gene, clone size, CDR3 protein, CDR3 DNA. The D gene is left open where the match is weak. Not every row has a clone size; where given, it reads once, few, many or a size class.

TRBV19,-,TRBJ1-1,-,CASSTRLGGRTEAFF,TGTGCCAGTAGTACCCGCCTGGGGGGAAGAACTGAAGCTTTCTTT
TRBV7-9,TRBD2,TRBJ2-3,once,CASSSPASGIGDTQYF,TGTGCCAGCAGCTCCCCGGCTAGCGGGATCGGGGATACGCAGTATTTT
TRBV6-6,-,TRBJ2-3,few,CASTLSYADTQYF,TGTGCCAGCACCCTAAGTTACGCAGATACGCAGTATTTT
TRBV10-3,-,TRBJ2-7,-,CAISEWASYEQYF,TGTGCCATCAGTGAATGGGCCTCCTACGAGCAGTACTTC
TRBV28,-,TRBJ1-2,-,CASSFTLQVNYGYTF,TGTGCCAGCAGTTTTACCCTACAGGTTAACTATGGCTACACCTTC
TRBV5-1,-,TRBJ2-7,-,CASSLASGISGEQYF,TGCGCCAGCAGCTTGGCTTCGGGAATCAGCGGGGAGCAGTACTTC
TRBV6-1,-,TRBJ1-2,-,CASSEAHRREYLRYYGYTF,TGTGCCAGCAGTGAAGCACATCGGAGGGAATACCTTAGGTACTATGGCTACACCTTC
TRBV6-1,-,TRBJ2-7,-,CASSEDYKYEQYF,TGTGCCAGCAGTGAAGACTACAAGTACGAGCAGTACTTC
TRBV6-1,TRBD1,TRBJ2-2,few,CASSVDRGSWGELFF,TGTGCCAGCAGTGTCGACAGGGGCTCTTGGGGGGAGCTGTTTTTT
TRBV29-1,-,TRBJ1-1,-,CSAGGVNTEAFF,TGCAGCGCTGGCGGGGTGAACACTGAAGCTTTCTTT
TRBV18,-,TRBJ2-7,-,CASSPRGSTYEQYF,TGTGCCAGCTCACCAAGGGGGAGCACCTACGAGCAGTACTTC
TRBV5-1,-,TRBJ2-5,-,CASRHPQGSQETQYF,TGCGCCAGTCGCCATCCCCAGGGGTCTCAAGAGACCCAGTACTTC
TRBV9,-,TRBJ2-1,-,CASSASGVSYNEQFF,TGTGCCAGCAGCGCCTCGGGGGTCTCCTACAATGAGCAGTTCTTC
TRBV28,-,TRBJ2-5,once,CASRRSPGVETQYF,TGTGCCAGCAGGCGATCTCCAGGGGTAGAGACCCAGTACTTC
TRBV7-2,-,TRBJ2-3,-,CASSRDFRTDTQYF,TGTGCCAGCAGCCGGGACTTTCGCACAGATACGCAGTATTTT
TRBV29-1,TRBD1,TRBJ2-3,-,CSVDRGRADTQYF,TGCAGCGTAGACAGGGGAAGAGCAGATACGCAGTATTTT
TRBV7-3,-,TRBJ2-3,-,CASSLTTGTDTQYF,TGTGCCAGCAGCTTAACAACAGGGACAGATACGCAGTATTTT
TRBV9,-,TRBJ2-5,-,CASSVDSRETQYF,TGTGCCAGCAGCGTAGACAGTCGGGAGACCCAGTACTTC
TRBV7-2,TRBD2,TRBJ2-3,-,CASSRSGRAPPRSDTQYF,TGTGCCAGCAGCCGTAGCGGGAGGGCTCCTCCGAGGAGCGATACGCAGTATTTT
TRBV4-2,-,TRBJ2-5,few,CASSQDPGVETQYF,TGTGCCAGCAGCCAAGATCCGGGGGTGGAGACCCAGTACTTC
TRBV27,TRBD1,TRBJ1-2,-,CATRTGANYGYTF,TGTGCCACACGGACAGGGGCTAACTATGGCTACACCTTC
TRBV5-8,TRBD1,TRBJ2-5,-,CASSLYRGETQYF,TGTGCCAGCAGCCTATACAGGGGAGAGACCCAGTACTTC
TRBV5-1,-,TRBJ1-1,-,CASSLSADTEAFF,TGCGCCAGCAGCTTAAGTGCAGACACTGAAGCTTTCTTT
TRBV2,TRBD2,TRBJ2-1,-,CASSVGLAGLNEQFF,TGTGCCAGCAGTGTGGGACTAGCGGGACTCAATGAGCAGTTCTTC
TRBV28,TRBD1,TRBJ2-7,-,CASSGGQGLYEQYF,TGTGCCAGCAGTGGGGGACAGGGTCTCTACGAGCAGTACTTC
TRBV5-1,TRBD2,TRBJ2-3,-,CASSLGLASSTDTQYF,TGCGCCAGCAGCTTGGGACTAGCATCTAGCACAGATACGCAGTATTTT
TRBV18,-,TRBJ1-1,-,CASSPLAAGTEAFF,TGTGCCAGCTCACCACTCGCGGCGGGCACTGAAGCTTTCTTT
TRBV19,TRBD1,TRBJ1-4,-,CASTPTGGREKLFF,TGTGCCAGTACCCCGACAGGGGGAAGGGAAAAACTGTTTTTT
TRBV7-2,TRBD2,TRBJ2-5,-,CASSFSGGSETQYF,TGTGCCAGCTCTTTTAGCGGGGGGTCGGAGACCCAGTACTTC
TRBV5-4,-,TRBJ2-1,-,CASSLDSGKQFF,TGTGCCAGCAGCTTGGATAGCGGCAAGCAGTTCTTC
TRBV6-5,-,TRBJ2-7,-,CASSSGLGDEQYF,TGTGCCAGCAGTTCTGGACTCGGGGACGAGCAGTACTTC
TRBV5-1,TRBD2,TRBJ2-1,-,CASSLGLAGGGNEQFF,TGCGCCAGCAGCTTGGGACTAGCGGGAGGGGGCAATGAGCAGTTCTTC